The TCR beta chain described here comes from a study of vaccination and CD4 T cells after COVID-19. The treatment was: approximately nine-day PBMC culture with coronavirus spike peptide pools or control peptides (ViraFEST assay). The Oncomine TCR Beta short-read assay was applied to DNA of cultured CD4+ T cells. TCRdb re-analysed the PCR reads in MiXCR, keeping a single row per CDR3 protein. The data hold 15,000 to 20,000 distinct CDR3 sequences, with around three fifths observed a single time. About this clonotype: Its antigen is currently unknown.

V shed 6 bases, J shed 3 bases, and the junction held 6 bases outside the gene matches. This CDR3 region has 15 residues. In germline, CDR1 is MNHEY, CDR2 SVGEGT. Study-wide points: Counts of SARS-CoV-2-reactive clonotypes had a median that went from around 19 to 38, a nonsignificant change. Within convalescent individuals, 304 out of 307 vaccine-specific clones proved to be spike mono-reactive.

V is TRBV6-2 or TRBV6-3 and J is TRBJ2-7; 12 nucleotides match TRBD2. The sample was CD4+ T cells from blood, cultured in vitro, taken after SARS-CoV-2 vaccination. This TCR derives from a human donor who had recovered from COVID-19. In DNA form, the CDR3 reads TGTGCCAGCAGACGACTAGCGGGAGCCAACTACGAGCAGTACTTC. Translated, it gives CASRRLAGANYEQYF.